This T cell receptor (beta chain) was documented in a study of lymphopenia after photon versus proton radiotherapy. Comments on this clone: Its antigen is as yet unknown.

Study-level findings and limits: After lymphocyte nadir, photon-treated repertoires showed oligoclonal expansion, especially CD8+ Temra. Only patients who died were analyzed for survival; proton advantage is unproven. Proton therapy kept repertoires fairly stable, unlike photons, which gained effector/memory cells.

V gave up 1 base and J gave up 4 bases; unmatched junction bases: 3. This CDR3 comprises 15 residues. Germline CDR1 and CDR2: SGHVS and FNYEAQ. Method: immunoSEQ multiplex PCR; TCRdb's copy keeps in-frame clones and lacks some. Here the sample spans about 70,000 clones, about 89% being singletons. The specimen comprised peripheral blood, sampled from a patient treated with proton-based radiotherapy. V is TRBV7-6 and J is TRBJ1-4, with 7 bases lining up with TRBD1. This receptor was taken from an older man with esophageal cancer. The CDR3 here is CASSLGTGVNEKLFF. Here the CDR3 DNA reads TGTGCCAGCAGCTTAGGGACAGGCGTTAATGAAAAACTGTTTTTT.